The T cell receptor beta chain under discussion was sequenced for a study of T cell changes during pregnancy in multiple sclerosis. J was trimmed by 5 bases and V by 4 bases; bases with no gene match: 4. CDR1 and CDR2 (germline): MGHRA, YSYEKL. The CDR3 extends over 13 amino acids. Assay used: immunoSEQ multiplex PCR; TCRdb lists only in-frame clones, some missing. Here the sample spans 75,000 to 95,000 clones, 92% being singletons. The count of this clone is one. The source material was peripheral blood, sampled in the first trimester of pregnancy. The TCR comes from a female donor with multiple sclerosis, enrolled in a pregnancy study. This chain connects TRBV4-1 to TRBJ1-2, with 7 bases matching TRBD1. The CDR3 coding sequence is TGCGCCAGCAGCCCCCAGGGGGTTTATGGCTACACCTTC. It specifies CASSPQGVYGYTF.